This TCR beta chain was observed in a study of T cell repertoires in cytomegalovirus infection. Study summary: Both a matching HLA type and CMV infection were indicated by public TCR beta signatures. Overall study findings and caveats: Cumulative frequency (of public TCR beta family members) identified carriers of CMV plus the relevant HLA. Ex vivo, HLA-C-restricted CMV-specific TCR beta clonotypes prevailed over the rest of the response.

This clonotype was observed many times. Its cognate antigen is unknown. TCRdb used MiXCR to reprocess the reads, holding one entry per CDR3 protein. This sample has around 330,000 distinct CDR3 sequences, with roughly 16% found just once. Trimming left V 5 bases short and J 4 bases short, with 20 bases between. The CDR3 runs 16 residues. Per germline, CDR1 MNHNS and CDR2 SASEGT. The sample consisted of PBMCs. The receptor was isolated from a human donor in good health (CMV status not recorded). Some clones in this sample may be carry-over from other donors' samples. J is TRBJ1-2 and V is TRBV6-1; D not resolved. CDR3 nucleotides: TGTGCCAGCAGTCCCCGGACGGATCCCGTCCCCTATGGCTACACCTTC. Protein sequence: CASSPRTDPVPYGYTF.